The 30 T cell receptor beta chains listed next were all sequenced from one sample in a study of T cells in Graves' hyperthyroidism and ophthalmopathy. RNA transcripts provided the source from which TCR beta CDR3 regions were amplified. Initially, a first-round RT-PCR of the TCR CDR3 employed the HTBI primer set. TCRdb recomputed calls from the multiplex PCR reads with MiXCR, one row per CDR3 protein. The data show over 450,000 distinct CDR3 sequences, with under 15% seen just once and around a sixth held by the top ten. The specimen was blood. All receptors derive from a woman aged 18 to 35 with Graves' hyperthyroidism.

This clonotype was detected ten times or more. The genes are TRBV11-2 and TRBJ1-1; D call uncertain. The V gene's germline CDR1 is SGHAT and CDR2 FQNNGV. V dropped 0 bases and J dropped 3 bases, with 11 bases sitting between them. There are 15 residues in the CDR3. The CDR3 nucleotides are TGTGCCAGCAGCTTAGAACGGCAGATTTACACTGAAGCTTTCTTT. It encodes CASSLERQIYTEAFF.

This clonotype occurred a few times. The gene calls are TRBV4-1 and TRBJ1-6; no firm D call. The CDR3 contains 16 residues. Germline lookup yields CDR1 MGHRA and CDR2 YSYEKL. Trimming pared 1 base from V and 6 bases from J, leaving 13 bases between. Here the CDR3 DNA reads TGCGCCAGCAGCCAAGTCAGCCGAGGGTTTAATTCACCCCTCCACTTT. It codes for CASSQVSRGFNSPLHF.

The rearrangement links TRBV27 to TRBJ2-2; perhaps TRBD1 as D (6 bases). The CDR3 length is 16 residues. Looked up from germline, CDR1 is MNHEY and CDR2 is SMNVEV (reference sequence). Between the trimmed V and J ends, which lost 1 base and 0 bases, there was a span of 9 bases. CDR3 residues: CASSLLGDTNTGELFF. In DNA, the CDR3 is TGTGCCAGCAGTTTATTGGGGGACACGAACACCGGGGAGCTGTTTTTT.

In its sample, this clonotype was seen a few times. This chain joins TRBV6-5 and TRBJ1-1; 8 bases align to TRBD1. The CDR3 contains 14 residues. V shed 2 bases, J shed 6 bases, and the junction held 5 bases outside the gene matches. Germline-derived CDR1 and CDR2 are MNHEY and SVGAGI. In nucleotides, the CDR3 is TGTGCCAGCAGTTACAGGGACAGGCGACCTGAAGCTTTCTTT. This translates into CASSYRDRRPEAFF.

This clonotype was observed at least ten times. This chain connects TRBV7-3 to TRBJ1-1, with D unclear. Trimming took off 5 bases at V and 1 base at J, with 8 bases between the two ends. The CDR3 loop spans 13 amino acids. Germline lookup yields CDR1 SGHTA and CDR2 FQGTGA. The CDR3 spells CASSNGPNTEAFF. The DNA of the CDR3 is TGTGCCAGCAGCAATGGACCGAACACTGAAGCTTTCTTT.

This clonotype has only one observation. CDR3 protein: CASRLSRDRVDQFF. CDR3 DNA sequence: TGTGCCAGCAGACTTTCCCGGGACAGGGTAGATCAGTTCTTC. The rearrangement links TRBV4-2 to TRBJ2-1; 9 bases fit TRBD1. The CDR3 is 14 residues long. The J segment lost 13 bases and the V segment lost 6 bases, leaving 13 bases of the junction unmatched. Germline assignment: CDR1 LGHNA and CDR2 YNFKEQ.

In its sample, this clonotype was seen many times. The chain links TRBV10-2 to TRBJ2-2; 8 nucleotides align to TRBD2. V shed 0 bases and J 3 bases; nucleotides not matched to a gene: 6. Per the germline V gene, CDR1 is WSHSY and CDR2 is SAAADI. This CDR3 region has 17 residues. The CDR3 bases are TGCGCCAGCAGTGAGTCGGTCGCGGGGGGCGACACCGGGGAGCTGTTTTTT. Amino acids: CASSESVAGGDTGELFF.

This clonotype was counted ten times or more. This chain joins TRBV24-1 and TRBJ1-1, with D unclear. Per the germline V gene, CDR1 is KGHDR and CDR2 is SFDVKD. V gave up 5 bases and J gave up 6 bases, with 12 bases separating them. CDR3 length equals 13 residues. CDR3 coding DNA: TGTGCCACCAGTGTTGGCGGGAGCTCTGAAGCTTTCTTT. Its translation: CATSVGGSSEAFF.

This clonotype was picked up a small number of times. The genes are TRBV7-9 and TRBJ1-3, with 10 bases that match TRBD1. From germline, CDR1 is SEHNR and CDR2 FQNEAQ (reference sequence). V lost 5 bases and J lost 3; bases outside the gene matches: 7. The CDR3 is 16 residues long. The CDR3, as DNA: TGTGCCAGCAGCCTCGACAGGGGGCGACTTGGAAACACCATATATTTT. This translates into CASSLDRGRLGNTIYF.

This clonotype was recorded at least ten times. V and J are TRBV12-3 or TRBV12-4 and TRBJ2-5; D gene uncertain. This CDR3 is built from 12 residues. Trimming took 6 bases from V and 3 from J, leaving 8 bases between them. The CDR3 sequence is CASRNIEETQYF. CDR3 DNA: TGTGCCAGCAGAAACATAGAAGAGACCCAGTACTTC.

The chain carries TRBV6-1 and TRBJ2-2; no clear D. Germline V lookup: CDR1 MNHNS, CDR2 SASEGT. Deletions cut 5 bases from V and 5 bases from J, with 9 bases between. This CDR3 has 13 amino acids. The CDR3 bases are TGTGCCAGCAGTTATAGTTTTACCGGGGAGCTGTTTTTT. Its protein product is CASSYSFTGELFF.

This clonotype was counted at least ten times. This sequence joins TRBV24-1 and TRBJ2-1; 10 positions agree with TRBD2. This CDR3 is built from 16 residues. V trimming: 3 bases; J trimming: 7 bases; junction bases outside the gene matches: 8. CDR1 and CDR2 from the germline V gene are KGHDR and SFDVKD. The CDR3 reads CATSDPRTSGLNEQFF. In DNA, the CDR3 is TGTGCCACCAGTGATCCCCGGACTAGCGGCCTGAATGAGCAGTTCTTC.

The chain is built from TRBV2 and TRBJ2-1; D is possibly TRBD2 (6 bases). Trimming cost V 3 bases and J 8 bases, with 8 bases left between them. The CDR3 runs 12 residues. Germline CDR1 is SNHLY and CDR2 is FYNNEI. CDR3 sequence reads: CASSEEGHEQFF. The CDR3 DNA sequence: TGTGCCAGCAGTGAGGAGGGACATGAGCAGTTCTTC.

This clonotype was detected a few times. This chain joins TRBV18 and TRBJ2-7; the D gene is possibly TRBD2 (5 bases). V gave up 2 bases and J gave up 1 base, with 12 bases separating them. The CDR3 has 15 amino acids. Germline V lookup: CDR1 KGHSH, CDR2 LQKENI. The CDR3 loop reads CASSPVGVRSYEQYF. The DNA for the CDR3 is TGTGCCAGCTCACCAGTGGGAGTTAGGTCCTACGAGCAGTACTTC.

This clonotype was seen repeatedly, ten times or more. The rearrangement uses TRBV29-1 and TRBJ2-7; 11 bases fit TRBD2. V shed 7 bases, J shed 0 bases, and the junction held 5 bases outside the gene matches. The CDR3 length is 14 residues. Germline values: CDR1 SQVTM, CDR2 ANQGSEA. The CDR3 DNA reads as TGCAGCGCCGACGGGACTAGCGGCTCCTACGAGCAGTACTTC. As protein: CSADGTSGSYEQYF.

CDR3 nucleotide sequence: TGTGCCAGCAGCCACCAGGACGCAAAGCCGTACGAGCAGTACTTC. Translating gives CASSHQDAKPYEQYF. The genes are TRBV3-1 and TRBJ2-7, with no clear D. Deletions cut 3 bases from V and 4 bases from J, with 16 bases between. CDR1 is LGHDT, CDR2 YNNKEL, per germline (reference sequence). The CDR3 has 15 amino acids.

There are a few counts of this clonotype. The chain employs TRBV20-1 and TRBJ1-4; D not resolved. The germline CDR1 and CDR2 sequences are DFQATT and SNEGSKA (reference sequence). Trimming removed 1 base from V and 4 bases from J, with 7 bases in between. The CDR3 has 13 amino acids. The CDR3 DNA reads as TGCAGTGCTAGAGGGTCCAATAATGAAAAACTGTTTTTT. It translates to CSARGSNNEKLFF.

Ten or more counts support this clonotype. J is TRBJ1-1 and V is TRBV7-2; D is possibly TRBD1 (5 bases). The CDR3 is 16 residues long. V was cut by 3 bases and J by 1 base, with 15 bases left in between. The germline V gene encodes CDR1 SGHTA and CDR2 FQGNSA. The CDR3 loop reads CASSLHLGVGNTEAFF. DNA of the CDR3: TGTGCCAGCAGCTTGCACTTGGGGGTGGGGAACACTGAAGCTTTCTTT.

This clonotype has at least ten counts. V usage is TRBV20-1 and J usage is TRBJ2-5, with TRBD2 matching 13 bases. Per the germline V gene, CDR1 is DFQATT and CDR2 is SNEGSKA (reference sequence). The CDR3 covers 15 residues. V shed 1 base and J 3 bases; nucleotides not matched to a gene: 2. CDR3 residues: CSARVLAGGKETQYF. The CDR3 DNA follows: TGCAGTGCTAGAGTACTAGCGGGAGGGAAAGAGACCCAGTACTTC.

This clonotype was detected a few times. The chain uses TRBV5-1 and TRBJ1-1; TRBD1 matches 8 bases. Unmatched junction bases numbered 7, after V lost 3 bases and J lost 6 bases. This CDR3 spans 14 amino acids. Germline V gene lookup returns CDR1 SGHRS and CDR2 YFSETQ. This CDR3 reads CASSSQQGDSEAFF. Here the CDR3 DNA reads TGCGCCAGCAGCTCCCAACAGGGGGATTCTGAAGCTTTCTTT.

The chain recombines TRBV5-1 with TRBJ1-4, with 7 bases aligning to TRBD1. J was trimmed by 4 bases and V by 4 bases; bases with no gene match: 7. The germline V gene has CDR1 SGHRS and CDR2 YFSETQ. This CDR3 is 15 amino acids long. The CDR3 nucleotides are TGCGCCAGCAGCCCGGGACAGACCTTTAATGAAAAACTGTTTTTT. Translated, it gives CASSPGQTFNEKLFF.

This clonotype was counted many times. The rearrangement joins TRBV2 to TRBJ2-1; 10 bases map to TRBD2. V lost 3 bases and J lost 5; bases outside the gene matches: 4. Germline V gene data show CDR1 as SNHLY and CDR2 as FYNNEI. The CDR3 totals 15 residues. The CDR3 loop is CASSDGLAAHNEQFF. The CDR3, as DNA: TGTGCCAGCAGTGATGGACTAGCGGCCCACAATGAGCAGTTCTTC.

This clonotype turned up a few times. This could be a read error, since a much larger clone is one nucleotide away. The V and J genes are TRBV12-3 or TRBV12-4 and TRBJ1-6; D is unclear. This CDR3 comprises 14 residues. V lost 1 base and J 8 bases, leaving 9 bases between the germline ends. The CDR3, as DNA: TGTGCCAGCAGTTTAGGGGGAACGGATTCACCCCTCCACTTT. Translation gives CASSLGGTDSPLHF.

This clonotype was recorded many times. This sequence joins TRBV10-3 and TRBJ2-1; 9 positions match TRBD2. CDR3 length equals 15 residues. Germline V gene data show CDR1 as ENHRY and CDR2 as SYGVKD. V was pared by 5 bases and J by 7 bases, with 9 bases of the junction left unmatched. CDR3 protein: CAISRGLAEPNEQFF. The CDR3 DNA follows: TGTGCCATCAGTAGGGGACTAGCCGAACCTAATGAGCAGTTCTTC.

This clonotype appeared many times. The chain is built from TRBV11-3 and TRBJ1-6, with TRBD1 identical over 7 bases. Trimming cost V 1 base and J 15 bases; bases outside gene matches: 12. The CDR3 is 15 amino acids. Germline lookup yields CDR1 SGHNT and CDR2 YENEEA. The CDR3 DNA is TGTGCCAGCAGCTTAGTTGGGACAGCATTCGCCCTCCTCCACTTT. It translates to CASSLVGTAFALLHF.

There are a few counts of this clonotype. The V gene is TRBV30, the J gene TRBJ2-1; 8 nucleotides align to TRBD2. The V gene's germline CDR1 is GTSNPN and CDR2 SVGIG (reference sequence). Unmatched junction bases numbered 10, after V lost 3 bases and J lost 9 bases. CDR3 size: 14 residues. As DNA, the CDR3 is TGTGCCTGGAGGCTCGGGGGGGGCTCGGCTGAGCAGTTCTTC. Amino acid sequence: CAWRLGGGSAEQFF.

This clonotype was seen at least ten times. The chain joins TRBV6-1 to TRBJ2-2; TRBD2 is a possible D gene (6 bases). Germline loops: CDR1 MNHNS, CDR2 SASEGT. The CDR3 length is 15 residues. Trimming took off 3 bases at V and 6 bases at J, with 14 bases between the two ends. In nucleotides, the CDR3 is TGTGCCAGCAGTGATCGAGGACTACCACCCGGGGAGCTGTTTTTT. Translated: CASSDRGLPPGELFF.

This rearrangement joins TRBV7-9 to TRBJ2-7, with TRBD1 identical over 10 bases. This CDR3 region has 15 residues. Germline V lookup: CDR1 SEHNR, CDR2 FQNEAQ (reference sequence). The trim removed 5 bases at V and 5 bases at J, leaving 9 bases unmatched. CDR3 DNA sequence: TGTGCCAGCAGCCCTCTAGGACAGGGGGTTAACGAGCAGTACTTC. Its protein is CASSPLGQGVNEQYF.

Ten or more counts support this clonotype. The CDR3 here is CASSKKQSEKLFF. CDR3 in DNA: TGTGCCAGCAGCAAAAAGCAAAGCGAAAAACTGTTTTTT. The J gene is TRBJ1-4, the V gene TRBV11-1; unclear D gene. The germline V and J ends were trimmed by 5 bases and 8 bases, with 12 bases remaining between them. The CDR3 runs to 13 residues. Germline loops: CDR1 SGHAT, CDR2 FQDESV (reference sequence).

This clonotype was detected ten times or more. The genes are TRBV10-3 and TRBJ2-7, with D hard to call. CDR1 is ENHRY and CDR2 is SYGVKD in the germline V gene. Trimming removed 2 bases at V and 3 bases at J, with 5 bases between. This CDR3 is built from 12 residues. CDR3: CAISENSYEQYV. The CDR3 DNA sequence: TGTGCCATCAGTGAGAACAGCTACGAGCAGTACGTC.